These 20 T cell receptor beta chains were sequenced from one sample in a study of shared clonotypes between healthy human individuals. Clones were read by immunoSEQ multiplex PCR, and TCRdb kept only the in-frame ones, dropping some. The sample consists of more than 2 million clones, about 95% of them appearing once. Naive CD8 cells lacked CD45RO and underwent positive selection for CCR7, leaving out terminally differentiated effector memory CD45RA+ cells. The sequencing input was naive CD8+ T cells sorted from blood. Source of these receptors: a man between 18 and 29 years old in good health.

The chain recombines TRBV6-5 with TRBJ1-5; D call uncertain. The CDR3 length is 13 residues. Germline CDR1 and CDR2: MNHEY and SVGAGI. Trimming stripped 5 bases from V and 6 bases from J, with 11 bases between. The CDR3 here is CASSPFPRQPQHF. CDR3 DNA sequence: TGTGCCAGCAGTCCTTTCCCCCGTCAGCCCCAGCATTTT.

The chain employs TRBV2 and TRBJ1-4, with 8 nucleotides matching TRBD1. From germline, CDR1 is SNHLY and CDR2 FYNNEI. The CDR3 is made up of 15 amino acids. The J segment lost 4 bases and the V segment lost 3 bases, leaving 4 bases of the junction unmatched. The CDR3 loop reads CASSESGGVNEKLFF. CDR3 coding DNA: TGTGCCAGCAGTGAGTCAGGGGGCGTTAATGAAAAACTGTTTTTT.

For this clone: This specimen includes other DNA sequences encoding the same CDR3. The rearrangement uses TRBV27 and TRBJ1-5; perhaps TRBD1 as D (5 bases). The V and J ends lost 2 bases and 3 bases respectively, with 11 bases between them. The CDR3 loop spans 15 amino acids. Germline assignment: CDR1 MNHEY and CDR2 SMNVEV (reference sequence). The CDR3 coding sequence is TGTGCCAGCAGTTTAGGGGCAGGCGCCAATCAGCCCCAGCATTTT. This sequence encodes CASSLGAGANQPQHF.

This chain uses TRBV5-6 with TRBJ1-4, with a weak D call TRBD1 (6 bases). Germline CDR1 reads SGHDT; CDR2 reads YYEEEE. V lost 1 base and J lost 8, with 15 bases in between. The CDR3 loop spans 15 amino acids. This chain's CDR3 is CASSLSVQGREKLFF. The CDR3 DNA sequence: TGTGCCAGCAGCTTGTCCGTGCAGGGGAGGGAAAAACTGTTTTTT. The variable domain in full, completed from reference TRBV5-6 and TRBJ1-4, reads DAGVTQSPTHLIKTRGQQVTLRCSPKSGHDTVSWYQQALGQGPQFIFQYYEEEERQRGNFPDRFSGHQFPNYSSELNVNALLLGDSALYLCASSLSVQGREKLFFGSGTQLSVL.

V gene TRBV30 combines with J gene TRBJ1-2, with 7 nucleotides matching TRBD1. The CDR3 sequence is 15 residues long. Germline V gives CDR1 GTSNPN, CDR2 SVGIG (reference sequence). V shed 3 bases and J 3 bases; nucleotides not matched to a gene: 10. The CDR3 is CAWRGIRQGDYGYTF. The CDR3 nucleotides are TGTGCCTGGAGAGGGATCAGGCAGGGGGACTATGGCTACACCTTC.

This rearrangement joins TRBV7-8 to TRBJ2-1; D remains ambiguous. The CDR3 totals 10 residues. The germline V and J ends were trimmed by 1 base and 10 bases, with 2 bases remaining between them. The germline V gene encodes CDR1 SGHVS and CDR2 FQNEAQ. CDR3 protein: CASSLVEQFF. In DNA form, the CDR3 reads TGTGCCAGCAGCTTAGTCGAGCAGTTCTTC.

This chain links TRBV7-9 with TRBJ1-1, with D perhaps matching TRBD1 (6 bases). Germline V CDR1 and CDR2: SEHNR, FQNEAQ (reference sequence). V dropped 1 base and J dropped 5 bases, with 14 bases sitting between them. The CDR3 sequence is 15 residues long. CDR3 bases: TGTGCCAGCAGCTTAGTCGGCCAGGGGTCAACTGAAGCTTTCTTT. Translated, it gives CASSLVGQGSTEAFF.

The chain carries TRBV4-1 and TRBJ2-7; D is uncertain. Germline V gives CDR1 MGHRA, CDR2 YSYEKL. The length of the CDR3 is 15 residues. With 0 bases removed from V and 2 bases from J, the gap between germline ends came to 11 bases. The CDR3 reads CASSQEDGVPYEQYF. CDR3 DNA: TGCGCCAGCAGCCAAGAAGATGGCGTGCCCTACGAGCAGTACTTC.

This chain uses TRBV7-9 with TRBJ2-7, with 8 bases that match TRBD1. Germline CDR1 reads SEHNR; CDR2 reads FQNEAQ (reference sequence). V dropped 4 bases and J dropped 1; count of bases not matched to a gene: 9. The CDR3 sequence is 16 residues long. CDR3 region: CASSWTGSISSYEQYF. In DNA, the CDR3 is TGTGCCAGCAGCTGGACAGGGTCCATATCTTCCTACGAGCAGTACTTC. Filled out from reference TRBV7-9 and TRBJ2-7, the complete variable domain reads DTGVSQNPRHKITKRGQNVTFRCDPISEHNRLYWYRQTLGQGPEFLTYFQNEAQLEKSRLLSDRFSAERPKGSFSTLEIQRTEQGDSAMYLCASSWTGSISSYEQYFGPGTRLTVT.

The chain couples TRBV11-2 to TRBJ2-2; D is unresolved. The CDR3 totals 13 residues. Trimming took off 1 base at V and 7 bases at J, with 7 bases between the two ends. CDR1 is SGHAT and CDR2 is FQNNGV in the germline V gene. CDR3 loop: CASSLVLDGELFF. The CDR3, as DNA: TGTGCCAGCAGCTTAGTACTTGACGGGGAGCTGTTTTTT.

This chain joins TRBV9 and TRBJ2-3; possible D gene TRBD1, 5 bases. V lost 3 bases, J lost 0 bases, and 11 bases lay in between. The CDR3 runs to 15 residues. CDR1 and CDR2 (germline): SGDLS, YYNGEE. The CDR3 protein is CASSGDSSSTDTQYF. CDR3 DNA sequence: TGTGCCAGCAGCGGCGACAGTTCTAGCACAGATACGCAGTATTTT. The full variable domain, its missing parts supplied by reference TRBV9 and TRBJ2-3, is DSGVTQTPKHLITATGQRVTLRCSPRSGDLSVYWYQQSLDQGLQFLIQYYNGEERAKGNILERFSAQQFPDLHSELNLSSLELGDSALYFCASSGDSSSTDTQYFGPGTRLTVL.

This sequence joins TRBV6-1 and TRBJ1-1; D gene ambiguous. The CDR3 is 14 amino acids. The V and J ends lost 0 bases and 6 bases respectively, with 11 bases between them. Looked up from germline, CDR1 is MNHNS and CDR2 is SASEGT. CDR3 bases: TGTGCCAGCAGTGAAGCTCGTTTAGTCGCTGAAGCTTTCTTT. Amino acids: CASSEARLVAEAFF.

This CDR3 reads CASLGGRGSTGELFF. For the CDR3, the DNA is TGTGCCAGCCTCGGGGGCAGGGGTTCCACCGGGGAGCTGTTTTTT. This sequence joins TRBV2 and TRBJ2-2; either TRBD1 or TRBD2 may supply D (6 bases each). The CDR3 is 15 residues long. V was clipped by 8 bases and J by 4 bases, with 17 bases between them. CDR1 SNHLY and CDR2 FYNNEI come from the germline V gene.

The chain uses TRBV5-1 and TRBJ1-1; D unresolved. The germline V and J ends were trimmed by 5 bases and 5 bases, with 19 bases remaining between them. The CDR3 spans 15 residues. The germline CDR1 and CDR2 sequences are SGHRS and YFSETQ. The CDR3 here is CASRFSLGLDTEAFF. DNA of the CDR3: TGCGCCAGCAGGTTTTCCCTAGGGTTGGATACTGAAGCTTTCTTT.

The chain combines TRBV27 with TRBJ2-7, with TRBD2 matching 9 bases. The CDR3 is 14 amino acids. Germline V gene lookup returns CDR1 MNHEY and CDR2 SMNVEV (reference sequence). With 8 bases clipped from V and 3 bases from J, the junction kept 8 bases outside the gene matches. The CDR3 bases are TGTGCCAGCGCGGCGCGGGGGGGCGTCTACGAGCAGTACTTC. This encodes CASAARGGVYEQYF.

The gene calls are TRBV2 and TRBJ2-7; D is uncertain. Germline assignment: CDR1 SNHLY and CDR2 FYNNEI. The length of the CDR3 is 13 residues. The V end lost 6 bases, the J end lost 3 bases, and 12 bases lay between the germline ends. CDR3 residues: CASRLPSFYEQYF. CDR3 DNA sequence: TGTGCCAGCAGGCTACCGAGCTTCTACGAGCAGTACTTC.

The rearrangement uses TRBV4-1 and TRBJ2-1; D is perhaps TRBD1 or TRBD2 (6 bases each). The CDR3 runs to 16 residues. V lost 0 bases to trimming and J lost 0 bases, with 9 bases between them. Germline-derived CDR1 and CDR2 are MGHRA and YSYEKL. The CDR3 reads CASSQETGASYNEQFF. As DNA, the CDR3 is TGCGCCAGCAGCCAAGAGACGGGGGCCTCCTACAATGAGCAGTTCTTC.

The CDR3 sequence: CASSLGAFGGEQYF. Here the CDR3 DNA reads TGCGCCAGCAGCTTGGGGGCCTTTGGGGGCGAGCAGTACTTC. The rearrangement links TRBV5-1 to TRBJ2-7, with D possibly called TRBD1 or TRBD2 (5 bases each). The CDR3 extends over 14 amino acids. Germline loops: CDR1 SGHRS, CDR2 YFSETQ. Deletions cut 0 bases from V and 6 bases from J, with 13 bases between.

The chain couples TRBV7-9 to TRBJ2-2; D might be TRBD2 (5 bases). Germline CDR1 is SEHNR and CDR2 is FQNEAQ (reference sequence). V was trimmed by 4 bases and J by 4 bases, leaving 16 bases between them. This CDR3 has 16 amino acids. The DNA for the CDR3 is TGTGCCAGCAGCTCGACGGGCTGGGAGAGCACCGGGGAGCTGTTTTTT. The encoded protein is CASSSTGWESTGELFF.

Regarding this clone: One junction end disagrees with the germline gene, perhaps due to a read error. This chain uses TRBV28 with TRBJ2-7, with D possibly matching TRBD1 (7 bases). The CDR3 loop spans 13 amino acids. From germline, CDR1 is MDHEN and CDR2 SYDVKM. In nucleotides, the CDR3 is TGCACGCCGGAGGGGACAGAAAGTTACGAGCAGTACTTC. Translated, it gives CTPEGTESYEQYF.